This T cell receptor beta chain emerged from a study of neoadjuvant anti-PD-1 for oral cavity cancer. TCRdb keeps only in-frame clones here, not all; method: immunoSEQ multiplex PCR. The data show fewer than 20,000 clones, roughly three fifths seen once. This CDR3 has 13 amino acids. Germline values: CDR1 MDHEN, CDR2 SYDVKM. The source was PBMCs, collected before nivolumab (anti-PD-1) treatment. The chain has TRBV28 and TRBJ1-2; D perhaps matches TRBD1 (6 bases). The TCR was taken from a person aged 35-79 years with oral cavity squamous cell carcinoma. The CDR3 coding sequence is TGTGGAACAACCGAAGGGGGACGGGATGGCTACACCTTC. This sequence encodes CGTTEGGRDGYTF.